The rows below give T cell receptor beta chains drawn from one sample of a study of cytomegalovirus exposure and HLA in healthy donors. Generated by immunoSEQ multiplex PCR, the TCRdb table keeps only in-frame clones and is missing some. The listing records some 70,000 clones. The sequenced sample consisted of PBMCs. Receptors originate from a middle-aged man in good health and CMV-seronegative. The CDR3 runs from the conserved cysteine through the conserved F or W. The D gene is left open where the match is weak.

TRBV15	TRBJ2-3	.	CATSRDRGGAVDTQYF	TGCGCCACCAGCAGAGATAGGGGGGGGGCCGTAGATACGCAGTATTTT
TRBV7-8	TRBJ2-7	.	CASSNTYEQYF	TGTGCCAGCAGCAATACCTACGAGCAGTACTTC
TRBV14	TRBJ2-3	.	CASRKLERETDTQYF	TGTGCCAGCAGGAAACTAGAAAGGGAAACAGATACGCAGTATTTT
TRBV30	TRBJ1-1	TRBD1	CAWGGPGGGQF	TGTGCCTGGGGGGGGCCAGGGGGCGGCCAGTTT
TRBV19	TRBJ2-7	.	CASSIEGNYEQYF	TGTGCCAGTAGTATAGAGGGCAACTACGAGCAGTACTTC
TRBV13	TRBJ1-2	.	CASRLLGRNYGYTF	TGTGCCAGCAGGCTTCTTGGCCGAAACTATGGCTACACCTTC
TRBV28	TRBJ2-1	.	CASSPAGSETFF	TGTGCCAGCAGTCCCGCGGGCAGCGAGACGTTCTTC
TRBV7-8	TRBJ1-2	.	CASSLAGGGGGYTF	TGTGCCAGCAGCTTAGCGGGGGGAGGGGGTGGCTACACCTTC
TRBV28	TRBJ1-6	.	CASSLFNFANNSPLHF	TGTGCCAGCAGTTTATTCAATTTCGCTAATAATTCACCCCTCCACTTT
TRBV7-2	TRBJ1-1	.	CASSSTGGEAFF	TGTGCCAGCAGCTCGACAGGAGGTGAAGCTTTCTTT
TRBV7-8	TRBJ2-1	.	CASSLIVGSDNEQFF	TGTGCCAGCAGCTTAATAGTGGGCTCCGACAATGAGCAGTTCTTC
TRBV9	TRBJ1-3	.	CASSAQGTDTIYF	TGTGCCAGCAGTGCACAGGGCACGGACACCATATATTTT
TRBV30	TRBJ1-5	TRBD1	CAWSDRRQGTSNQPQHF	TGTGCCTGGAGTGACCGAAGACAGGGAACGAGCAATCAGCCCCAGCATTTT
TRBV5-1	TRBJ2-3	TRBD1	CASSGQGTDTQYF	TGCGCCAGCAGCGGACAGGGCACAGATACGCAGTATTTT
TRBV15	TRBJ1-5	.	CATQENSNQPQHF	TGTGCCACCCAGGAAAATAGCAATCAGCCCCAGCATTTT
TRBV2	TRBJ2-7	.	CASRRVYEQYF	TGTGCCAGCAGACGCGTCTACGAGCAGTACTTC
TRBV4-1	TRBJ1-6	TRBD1	CASSPILYRGHGSPLHF	TGCGCCAGCAGCCCGATATTATACAGGGGGCATGGTTCACCCCTCCACTTT
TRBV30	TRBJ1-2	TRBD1	CAWSGTRDRGSPTF	TGTGCCTGGAGTGGCACGCGGGACAGGGGCTCACCCACCTTC
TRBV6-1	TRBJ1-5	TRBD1	CASTWTGAGAQHF	TGTGCCAGCACCTGGACAGGGGCCGGGGCCCAGCATTTT
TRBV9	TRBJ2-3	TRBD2	CASSETSGGTDTQYF	TGTGCCAGCAGTGAGACTAGCGGGGGCACAGATACGCAGTATTTT
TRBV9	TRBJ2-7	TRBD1	CASSVAGTGTSYEQYF	TGTGCCAGCAGCGTAGCTGGGACAGGGACCTCCTACGAGCAGTACTTC
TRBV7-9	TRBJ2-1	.	CASSLPLQGEGYNEQFF	TGTGCCAGCAGCTTACCGTTACAGGGAGAGGGCTACAATGAGCAGTTCTTC
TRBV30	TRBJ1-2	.	CAWSFTGSMGTNYGYTF	TGTGCCTGGAGTTTTACAGGGAGCATGGGCACTAACTATGGCTACACCTTC
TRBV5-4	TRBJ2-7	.	CASSWDNYEQYF	TGTGCCAGCAGCTGGGACAACTACGAGCAGTACTTC
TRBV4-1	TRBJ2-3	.	CASSQADTQYF	TGCGCCAGCAGCCAAGCGGATACGCAGTATTTT
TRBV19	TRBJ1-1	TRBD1	CASSIAPGGVAEAFF	TGTGCCAGTAGTATAGCCCCAGGGGGCGTCGCTGAAGCTTTCTTT
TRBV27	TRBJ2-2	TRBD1	CASLGQGGTGELFF	TGTGCCAGCCTCGGACAGGGCGGCACCGGGGAGCTGTTTTTT
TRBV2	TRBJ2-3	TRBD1	CASISDRASTDTQYF	TGTGCCAGCATCTCGGACAGGGCTAGCACAGATACGCAGTATTTT
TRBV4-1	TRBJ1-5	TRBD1	CASSPGQGGQPQHF	TGCGCCAGCAGCCCGGGACAGGGAGGGCAGCCCCAGCATTTT
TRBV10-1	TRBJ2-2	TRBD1	CASAKGQGLAGELFF	TGCGCCAGCGCCAAGGGACAGGGTCTCGCCGGGGAGCTGTTTTTT
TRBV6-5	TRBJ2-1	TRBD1	CASSYSDTGAYNEQFF	TGTGCCAGCAGTTACTCTGATACAGGGGCCTACAATGAGCAGTTCTTC
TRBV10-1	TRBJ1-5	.	CASRIGQPSYSNQPQHF	TGCGCCAGCAGGATCGGACAGCCGAGTTATAGCAATCAGCCCCAGCATTTT
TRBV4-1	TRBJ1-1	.	CASSPPGRVNTEAFF	TGCGCCAGCAGCCCCCCTGGTCGGGTGAACACTGAAGCTTTCTTT
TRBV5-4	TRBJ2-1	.	CASSLTNEQFF	TGTGCCAGCAGCCTAACCAATGAGCAGTTCTTC
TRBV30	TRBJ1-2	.	CAWSPGHGTYGYTF	TGTGCCTGGAGTCCGGGACACGGGACCTATGGCTACACCTTC
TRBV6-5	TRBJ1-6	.	CASSYSAPGGNSPLHF	TGTGCCAGCAGTTACTCTGCACCGGGGGGGAATTCACCCCTCCACTTT
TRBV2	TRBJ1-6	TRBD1	CATGTAPNSPLHF	TGTGCCACCGGGACAGCCCCCAATTCACCCCTCCACTTT
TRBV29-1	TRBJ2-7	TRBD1	CSVMPGTGPTEQYF	TGCAGCGTGATGCCCGGGACAGGGCCCACGGAGCAGTACTTC
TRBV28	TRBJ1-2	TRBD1	CASSHRGGLNYGYTF	TGTGCCAGCAGTCACAGGGGGGGACTCAACTATGGCTACACCTTC
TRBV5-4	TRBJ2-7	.	CASSLAGSTYEQYF	TGTGCCAGCAGCTTGGCAGGGTCAACCTACGAGCAGTACTTC
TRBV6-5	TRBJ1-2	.	CASSPDTGRGYTF	TGTGCCAGCAGTCCAGACACCGGCCGGGGCTACACCTTC
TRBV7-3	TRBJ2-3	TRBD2	CASSLPGGSADTQYF	TGTGCCAGCAGCTTACCGGGGGGGTCGGCAGATACGCAGTATTTT
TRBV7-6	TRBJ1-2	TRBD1	CASSLAGQGGGYTF	TGTGCCAGCAGCTTAGCGGGACAGGGAGGCGGCTACACCTTC
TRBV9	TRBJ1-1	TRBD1	CASSVETGTEAFF	TGTGCCAGCAGCGTAGAGACAGGGACTGAAGCTTTCTTT
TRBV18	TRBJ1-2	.	CASSPTTGNYGYTF	TGTGCCAGCTCACCCACAACAGGGAACTATGGCTACACCTTC
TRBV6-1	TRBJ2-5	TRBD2	CASTVSGGETQYF	TGTGCCAGCACCGTAAGCGGGGGGGAGACCCAGTACTTC